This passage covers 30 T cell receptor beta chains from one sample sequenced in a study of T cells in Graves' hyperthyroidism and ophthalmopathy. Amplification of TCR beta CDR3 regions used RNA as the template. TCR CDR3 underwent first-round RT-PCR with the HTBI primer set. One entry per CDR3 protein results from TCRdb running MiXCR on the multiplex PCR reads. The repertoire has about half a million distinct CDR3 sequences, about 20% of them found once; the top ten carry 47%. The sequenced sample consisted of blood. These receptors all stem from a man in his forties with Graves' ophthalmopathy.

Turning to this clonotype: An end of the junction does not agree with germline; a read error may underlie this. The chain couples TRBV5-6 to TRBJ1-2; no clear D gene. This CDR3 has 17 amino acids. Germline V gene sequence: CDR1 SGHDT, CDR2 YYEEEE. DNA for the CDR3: TGTGCCAGCAGCTTCGGGTTCCGGCCTGAGGCTAACCATGGCTACACCTTC. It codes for CASSFGFRPEANHGYTF. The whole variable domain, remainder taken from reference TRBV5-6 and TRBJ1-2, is DAGVTQSPTHLIKTRGQQVTLRCSPKSGHDTVSWYQQALGQGPQFIFQYYEEEERQRGNFPDRFSGHQFPNYSSELNVNALLLGDSALYLCASSFGFRPEANHGYTFGSGTRLTVV.

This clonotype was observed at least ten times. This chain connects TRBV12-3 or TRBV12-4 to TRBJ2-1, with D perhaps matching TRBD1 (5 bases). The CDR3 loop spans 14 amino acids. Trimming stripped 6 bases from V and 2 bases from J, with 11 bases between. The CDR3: CASRRGHPYNEQFF. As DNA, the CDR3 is TGTGCCAGCAGACGCGGACACCCCTACAATGAGCAGTTCTTC.

As DNA, the CDR3 is TGTGCCAGCAGCCCCAGACGTAAAGCTAACTATGGCTACACCTTC. It is translated as CASSPRRKANYGYTF. The chain is built from TRBV3-1 and TRBJ1-2; D ambiguous. V lost 4 bases and J 0 bases, leaving 12 bases between the germline ends. CDR1 LGHDT and CDR2 YNNKEL come from the germline V gene (reference sequence). The length of the CDR3 is 15 residues. Complete variable domain (other parts from reference TRBV3-1 and TRBJ1-2): DTAVSQTPKYLVTQMGNDKSIKCEQNLGHDTMYWYKQDSKKFLKIMFSYNNKELIINETVPNRFSPKSPDKAHLNLHINSLELGDSAVYFCASSPRRKANYGYTFGSGTRLTVV.

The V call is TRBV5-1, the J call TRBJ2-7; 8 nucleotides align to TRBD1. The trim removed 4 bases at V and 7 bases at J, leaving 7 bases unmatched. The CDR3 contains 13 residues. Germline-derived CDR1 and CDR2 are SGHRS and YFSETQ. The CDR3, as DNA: TGCGCCAGCAGCCATACAGGGGGAGTAGAGCAGTACTTC. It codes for CASSHTGGVEQYF.

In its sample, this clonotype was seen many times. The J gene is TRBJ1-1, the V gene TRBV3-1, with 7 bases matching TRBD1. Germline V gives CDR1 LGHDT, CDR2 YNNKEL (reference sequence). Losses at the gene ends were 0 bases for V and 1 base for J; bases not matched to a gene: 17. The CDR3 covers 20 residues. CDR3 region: CASSQDIGRGYLKGNTEAFF. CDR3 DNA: TGTGCCAGCAGCCAAGATATCGGCAGGGGGTACCTTAAGGGGAACACTGAAGCTTTCTTT.

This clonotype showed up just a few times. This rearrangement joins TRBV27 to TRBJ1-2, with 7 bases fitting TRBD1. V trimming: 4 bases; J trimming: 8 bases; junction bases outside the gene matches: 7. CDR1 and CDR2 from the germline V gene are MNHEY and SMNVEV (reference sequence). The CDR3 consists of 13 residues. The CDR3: CASSSSTGEGYTF. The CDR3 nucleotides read TGTGCCAGCAGTTCATCCACAGGGGAGGGCTACACCTTC.

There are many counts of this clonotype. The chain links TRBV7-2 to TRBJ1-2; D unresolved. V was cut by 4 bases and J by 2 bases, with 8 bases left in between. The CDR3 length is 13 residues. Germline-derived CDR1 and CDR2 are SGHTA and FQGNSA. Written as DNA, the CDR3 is TGTGCCAGCAGCTCCCCCGGGAACTATGGCTACACCTTC. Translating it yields CASSSPGNYGYTF. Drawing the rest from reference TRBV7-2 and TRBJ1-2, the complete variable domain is GAGVSQSPSNKVTEKGKDVELRCDPISGHTALYWYRQSLGQGLEFLIYFQGNSAPDKSGLPSDRFSAERTGGSVSTLTIQRTQQEDSAVYLCASSSPGNYGYTFGSGTRLTVV.

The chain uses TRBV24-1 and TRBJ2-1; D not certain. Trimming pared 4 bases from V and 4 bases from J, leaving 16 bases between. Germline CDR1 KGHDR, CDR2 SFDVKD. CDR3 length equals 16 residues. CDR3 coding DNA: TGTGCCACCAGTGACCAAGCCTACGGTTCTTACAATGAGCAGTTCTTC. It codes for CATSDQAYGSYNEQFF.

The CDR3 is CASSLAPGSGGDTQYF. The CDR3 nucleotides are TGTGCCAGCAGCTTAGCACCGGGATCGGGGGGAGATACGCAGTATTTT. The chain couples TRBV11-1 to TRBJ2-3; 7 bases are a match to TRBD2. J lost 5 bases, V lost 0 bases, and 8 bases had no gene match. Germline CDR1 and CDR2: SGHAT and FQDESV (reference sequence). This CDR3 is built from 16 residues.

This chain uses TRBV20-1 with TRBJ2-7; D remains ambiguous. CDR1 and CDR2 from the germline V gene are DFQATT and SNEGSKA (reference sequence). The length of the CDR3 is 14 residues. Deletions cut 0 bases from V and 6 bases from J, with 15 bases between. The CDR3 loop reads CSARDQSTAREQYF. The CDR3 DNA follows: TGCAGTGCTAGAGATCAGAGCACGGCCCGCGAGCAGTACTTC.

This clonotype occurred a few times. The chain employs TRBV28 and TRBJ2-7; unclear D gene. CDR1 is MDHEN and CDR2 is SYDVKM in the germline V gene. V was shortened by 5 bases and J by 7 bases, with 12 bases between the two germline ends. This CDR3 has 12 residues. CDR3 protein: CASSQRTGEQYF. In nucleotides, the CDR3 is TGTGCCAGCAGTCAAAGGACCGGGGAGCAGTACTTC.

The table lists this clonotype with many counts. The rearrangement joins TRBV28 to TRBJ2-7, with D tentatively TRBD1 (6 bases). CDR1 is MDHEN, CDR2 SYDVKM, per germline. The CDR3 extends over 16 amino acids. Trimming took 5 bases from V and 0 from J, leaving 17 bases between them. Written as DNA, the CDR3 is TGTGCCAGCAGTACAACCGGGACACCACCCTCCTACGAGCAGTACTTC. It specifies CASSTTGTPPSYEQYF.

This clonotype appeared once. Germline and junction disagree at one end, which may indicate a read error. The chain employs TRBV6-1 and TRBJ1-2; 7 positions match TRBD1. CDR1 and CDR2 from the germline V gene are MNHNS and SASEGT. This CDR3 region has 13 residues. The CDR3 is CATTRQGWYVYTF. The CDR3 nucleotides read TGTGCCACCACTAGACAGGGTTGGTATGTCTACACCTTC.

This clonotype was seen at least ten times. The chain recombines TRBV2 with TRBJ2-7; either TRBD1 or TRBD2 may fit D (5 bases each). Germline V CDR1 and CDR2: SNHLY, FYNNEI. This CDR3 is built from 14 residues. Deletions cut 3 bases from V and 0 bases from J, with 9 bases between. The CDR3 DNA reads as TGTGCCAGCAGTGAGGGGGAGAGCTCCTACGAGCAGTACTTC. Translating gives CASSEGESSYEQYF.

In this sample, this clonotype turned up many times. CDR3 nucleotide sequence: TGTGCCAGCAGCTCGGGGACGGGTGGAACCCAGTACTTC. It translates to CASSSGTGGTQYF. The chain is built from TRBV7-3 and TRBJ2-5; tentatively, D is TRBD1 or TRBD2 (5 bases each). This CDR3 has 13 residues. Looked up from germline, CDR1 is SGHTA and CDR2 is FQGTGA. Deletions cut 4 bases from V and 8 bases from J, with 14 bases between.

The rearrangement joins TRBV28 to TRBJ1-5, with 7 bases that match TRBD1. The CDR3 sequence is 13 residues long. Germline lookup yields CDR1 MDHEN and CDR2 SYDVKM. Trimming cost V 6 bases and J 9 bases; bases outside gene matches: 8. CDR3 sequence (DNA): TGTGCCAGCAGGGCAGGGGGAGGGTGGCCCCAGCATTTT. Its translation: CASRAGGGWPQHF. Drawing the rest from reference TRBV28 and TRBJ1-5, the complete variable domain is DVKVTQSSRYLVKRTGEKVFLECVQDMDHENMFWYRQDPGLGLRLIYFSYDVKMKEKGDIPEGYSVSREKKERFSLILESASTNQTSMYLCASRAGGGWPQHFGDGTRLSIL.

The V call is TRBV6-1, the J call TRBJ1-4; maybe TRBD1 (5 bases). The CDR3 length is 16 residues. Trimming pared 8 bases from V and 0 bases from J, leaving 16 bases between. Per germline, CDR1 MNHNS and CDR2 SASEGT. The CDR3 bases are TGTGCCAGCGCCCACGGGGGGTATCCAACTAATGAAAAACTGTTTTTT. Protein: CASAHGGYPTNEKLFF.

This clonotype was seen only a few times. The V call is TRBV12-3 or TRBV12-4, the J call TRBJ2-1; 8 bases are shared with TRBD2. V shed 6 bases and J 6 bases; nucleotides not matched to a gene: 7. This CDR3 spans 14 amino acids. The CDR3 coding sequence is TGTGCCAGCAGAAGAGCGGGAGTCGGCAATGAGCAGTTCTTC. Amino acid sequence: CASRRAGVGNEQFF.

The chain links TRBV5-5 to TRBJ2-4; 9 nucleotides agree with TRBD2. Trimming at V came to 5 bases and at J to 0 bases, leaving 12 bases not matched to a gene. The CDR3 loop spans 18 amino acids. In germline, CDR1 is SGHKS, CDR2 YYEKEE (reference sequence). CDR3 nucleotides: TGTGCCAGCAGTTACCCGACTAGCGGTACCGAAGCCAAAAACATTCAGTACTTC. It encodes CASSYPTSGTEAKNIQYF.

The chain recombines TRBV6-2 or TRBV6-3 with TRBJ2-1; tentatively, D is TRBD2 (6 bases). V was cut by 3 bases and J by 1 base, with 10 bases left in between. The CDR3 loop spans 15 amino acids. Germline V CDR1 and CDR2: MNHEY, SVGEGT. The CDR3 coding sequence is TGTGCCAGCAGTTATAGCCGGGAGTCCTACAATGAGCAGTTCTTC. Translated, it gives CASSYSRESYNEQFF.

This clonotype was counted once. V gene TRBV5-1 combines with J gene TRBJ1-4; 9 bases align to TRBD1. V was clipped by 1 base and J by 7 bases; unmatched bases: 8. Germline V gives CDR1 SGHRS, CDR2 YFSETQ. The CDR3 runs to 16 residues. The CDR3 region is CASSLNGQGMGEKLFF. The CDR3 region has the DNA TGCGCCAGCAGCTTGAATGGACAGGGGATGGGTGAAAAACTGTTTTTT. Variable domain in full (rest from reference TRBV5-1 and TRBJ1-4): KAGVTQTPRYLIKTRGQQVTLSCSPISGHRSVSWYQQTPGQGLQFLFEYFSETQRNKGNFPGRFSGRQFSNSRSEMNVSTLELGDSALYLCASSLNGQGMGEKLFFGSGTQLSVL.

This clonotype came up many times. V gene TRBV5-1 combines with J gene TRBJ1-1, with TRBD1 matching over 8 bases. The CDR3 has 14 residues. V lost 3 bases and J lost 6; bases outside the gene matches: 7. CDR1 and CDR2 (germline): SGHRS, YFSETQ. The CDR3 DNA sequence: TGCGCCAGCAGCTGGAAGACAGGGGTTGCTGAAGCTTTCTTT. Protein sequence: CASSWKTGVAEAFF. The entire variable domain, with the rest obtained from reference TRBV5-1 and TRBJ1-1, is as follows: KAGVTQTPRYLIKTRGQQVTLSCSPISGHRSVSWYQQTPGQGLQFLFEYFSETQRNKGNFPGRFSGRQFSNSRSEMNVSTLELGDSALYLCASSWKTGVAEAFFGQGTRLTVV.

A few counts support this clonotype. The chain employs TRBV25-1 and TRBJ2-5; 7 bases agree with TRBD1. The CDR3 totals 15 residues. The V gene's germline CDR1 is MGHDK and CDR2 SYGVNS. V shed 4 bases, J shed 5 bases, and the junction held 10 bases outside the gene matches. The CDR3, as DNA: TGTGCCAGCAGTGGGGACAGACTGGATCTTGAGACCCAGTACTTC. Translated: CASSGDRLDLETQYF.

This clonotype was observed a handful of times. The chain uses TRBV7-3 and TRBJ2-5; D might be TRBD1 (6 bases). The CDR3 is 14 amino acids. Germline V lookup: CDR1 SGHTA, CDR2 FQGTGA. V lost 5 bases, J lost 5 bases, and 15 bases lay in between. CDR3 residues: CASSKFGQTETQYF. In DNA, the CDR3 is TGTGCCAGCAGCAAATTCGGACAGACGGAGACCCAGTACTTC.

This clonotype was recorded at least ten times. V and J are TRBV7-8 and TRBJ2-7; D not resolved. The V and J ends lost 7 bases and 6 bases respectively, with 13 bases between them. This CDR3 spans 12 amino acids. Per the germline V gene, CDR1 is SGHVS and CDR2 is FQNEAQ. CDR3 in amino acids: CASTPSPSEQYF. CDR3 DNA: TGTGCCAGCACCCCGTCCCCGTCCGAGCAGTACTTC.

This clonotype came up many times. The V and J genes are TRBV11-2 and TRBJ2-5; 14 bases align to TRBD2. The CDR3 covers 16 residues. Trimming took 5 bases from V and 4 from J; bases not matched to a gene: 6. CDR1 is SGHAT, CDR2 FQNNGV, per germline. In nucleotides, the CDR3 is TGTGCCAGCAGCCCTGGGACTAGCGGGAGTAGAGAGACCCAGTACTTC. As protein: CASSPGTSGSRETQYF.

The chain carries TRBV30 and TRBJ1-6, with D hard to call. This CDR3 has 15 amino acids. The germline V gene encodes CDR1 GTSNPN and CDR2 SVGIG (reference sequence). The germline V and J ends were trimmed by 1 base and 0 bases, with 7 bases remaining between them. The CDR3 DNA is TGTGCCTGGAGTGACGGGAGCTCCTATAATTCACCCCTCCACTTT. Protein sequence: CAWSDGSSYNSPLHF. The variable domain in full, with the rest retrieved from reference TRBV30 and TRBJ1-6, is SQTIHQWPATLVQPVGSPLSLECTVEGTSNPNLYWYRQAAGRGLQLLFYSVGIGQISSEVPQNLSASRPQDRQFILSSKKLLLSDSGFYLCAWSDGSSYNSPLHFGNGTRLTVT.

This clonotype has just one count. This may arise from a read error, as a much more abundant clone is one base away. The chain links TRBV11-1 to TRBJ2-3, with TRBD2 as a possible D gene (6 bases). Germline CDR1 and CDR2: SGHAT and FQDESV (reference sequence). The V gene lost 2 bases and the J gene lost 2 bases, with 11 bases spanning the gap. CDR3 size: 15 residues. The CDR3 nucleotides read TGTGCCAGCAGCTTATGCGGGGACCTCACAGATACGCAGTATTTT. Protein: CASSLCGDLTDTQYF.

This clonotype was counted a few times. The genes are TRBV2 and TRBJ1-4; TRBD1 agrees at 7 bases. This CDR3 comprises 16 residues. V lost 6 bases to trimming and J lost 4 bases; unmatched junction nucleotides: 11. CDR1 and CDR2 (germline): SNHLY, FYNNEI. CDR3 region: CASRGSPGQINEKLFF. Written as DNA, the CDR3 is TGTGCCAGCAGAGGCTCCCCGGGACAGATTAATGAAAAACTGTTTTTT.

The CDR3 loop reads CATRAAQETQYF. The CDR3, as DNA: TGTGCTACGCGAGCGGCCCAAGAGACCCAGTACTTC. The gene calls are TRBV3-1 and TRBJ2-5; D might be TRBD2 (5 bases). The CDR3 extends over 12 amino acids. Germline loops: CDR1 LGHDT, CDR2 YNNKEL (reference sequence).